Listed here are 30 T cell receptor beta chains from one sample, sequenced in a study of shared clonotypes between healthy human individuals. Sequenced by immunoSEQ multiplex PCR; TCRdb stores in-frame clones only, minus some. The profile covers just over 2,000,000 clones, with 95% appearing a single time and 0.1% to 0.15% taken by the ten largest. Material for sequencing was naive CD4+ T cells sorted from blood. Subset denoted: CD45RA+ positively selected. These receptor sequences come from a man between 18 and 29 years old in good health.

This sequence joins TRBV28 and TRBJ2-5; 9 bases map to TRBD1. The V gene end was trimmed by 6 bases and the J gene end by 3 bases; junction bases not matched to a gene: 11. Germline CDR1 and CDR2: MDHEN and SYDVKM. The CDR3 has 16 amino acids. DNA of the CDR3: TGTGCCAGCAGCAATCCCCTATGGACAGGGGAAGAGACCCAGTACTTC. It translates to CASSNPLWTGEETQYF.

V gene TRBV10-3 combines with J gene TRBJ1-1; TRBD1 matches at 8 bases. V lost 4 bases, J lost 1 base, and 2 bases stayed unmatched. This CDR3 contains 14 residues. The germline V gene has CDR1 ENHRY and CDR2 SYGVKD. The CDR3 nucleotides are TGTGCCATCAGTGGGGGACAGGCGAACACTGAAGCTTTCTTT. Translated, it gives CAISGGQANTEAFF.

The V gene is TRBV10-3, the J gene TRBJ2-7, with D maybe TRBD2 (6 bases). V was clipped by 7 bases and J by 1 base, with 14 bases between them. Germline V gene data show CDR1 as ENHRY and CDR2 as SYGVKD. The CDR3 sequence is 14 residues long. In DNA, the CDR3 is TGTGCCATCACGAGCGGCGGGGATTCCTACGAGCAGTACTTC. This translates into CAITSGGDSYEQYF.

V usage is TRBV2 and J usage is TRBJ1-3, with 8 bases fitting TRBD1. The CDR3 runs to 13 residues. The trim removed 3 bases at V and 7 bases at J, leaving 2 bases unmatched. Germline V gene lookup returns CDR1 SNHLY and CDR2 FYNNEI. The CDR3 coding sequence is TGTGCCAGCAGTGAGCACAGGGGGAACACCATATATTTT. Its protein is CASSEHRGNTIYF.

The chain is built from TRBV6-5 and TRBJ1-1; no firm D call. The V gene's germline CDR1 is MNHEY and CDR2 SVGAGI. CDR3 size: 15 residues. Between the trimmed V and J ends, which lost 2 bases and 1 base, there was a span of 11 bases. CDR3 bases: TGTGCCAGCAGTTACACTTGGCAGGCGAACACTGAAGCTTTCTTT. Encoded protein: CASSYTWQANTEAFF.

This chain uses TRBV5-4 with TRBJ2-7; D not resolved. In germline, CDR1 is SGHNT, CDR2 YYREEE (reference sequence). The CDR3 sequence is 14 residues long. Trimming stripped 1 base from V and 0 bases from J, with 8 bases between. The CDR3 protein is CASSLMGISYEQYF. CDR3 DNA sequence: TGTGCCAGCAGCTTGATGGGAATCTCCTACGAGCAGTACTTC.

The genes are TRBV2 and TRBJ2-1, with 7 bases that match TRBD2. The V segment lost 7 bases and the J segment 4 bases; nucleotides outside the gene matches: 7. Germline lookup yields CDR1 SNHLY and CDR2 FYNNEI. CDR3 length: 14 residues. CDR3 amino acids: CASTGLTLYNEQFF. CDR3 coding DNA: TGTGCCAGCACGGGACTAACCTTATACAATGAGCAGTTCTTC.

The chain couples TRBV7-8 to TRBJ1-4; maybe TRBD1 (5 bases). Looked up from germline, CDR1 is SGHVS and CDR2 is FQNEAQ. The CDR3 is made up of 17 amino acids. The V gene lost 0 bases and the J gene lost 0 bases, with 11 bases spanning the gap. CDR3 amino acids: CASSLAGRAATNEKLFF. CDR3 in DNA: TGTGCCAGCAGCTTAGCAGGCAGGGCCGCAACTAATGAAAAACTGTTTTTT.

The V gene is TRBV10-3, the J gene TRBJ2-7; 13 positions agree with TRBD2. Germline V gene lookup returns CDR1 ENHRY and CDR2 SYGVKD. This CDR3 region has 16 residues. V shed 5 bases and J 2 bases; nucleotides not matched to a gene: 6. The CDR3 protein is CAISSGTSGKTYEQYF. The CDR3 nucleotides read TGTGCCATCAGTTCGGGGACTAGCGGGAAGACCTACGAGCAGTACTTC.

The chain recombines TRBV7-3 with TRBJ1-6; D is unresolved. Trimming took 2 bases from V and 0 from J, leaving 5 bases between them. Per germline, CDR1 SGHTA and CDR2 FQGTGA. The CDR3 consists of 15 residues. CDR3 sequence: CASSLESSYNSPLHF. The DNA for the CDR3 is TGTGCCAGCAGCTTAGAGAGCTCCTATAATTCACCCCTCCACTTT.

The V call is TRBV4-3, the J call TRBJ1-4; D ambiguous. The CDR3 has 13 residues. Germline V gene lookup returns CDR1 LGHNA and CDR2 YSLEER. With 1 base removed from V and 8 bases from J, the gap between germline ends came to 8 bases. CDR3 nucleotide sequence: TGCGCCAGCAGCCAAGGGTTTGGGGAAAAACTGTTTTTT. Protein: CASSQGFGEKLFF.

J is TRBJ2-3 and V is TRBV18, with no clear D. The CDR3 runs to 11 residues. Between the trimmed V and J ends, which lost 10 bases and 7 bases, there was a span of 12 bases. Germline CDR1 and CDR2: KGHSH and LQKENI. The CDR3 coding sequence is TGTGCCACTGCGTCCCTATATACGCAGTATTTT. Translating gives CATASLYTQYF.

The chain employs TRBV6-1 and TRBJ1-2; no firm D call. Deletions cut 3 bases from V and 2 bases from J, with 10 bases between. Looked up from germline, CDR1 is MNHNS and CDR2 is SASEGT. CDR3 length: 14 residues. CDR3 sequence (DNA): TGTGCCAGCAGTGAGGCACATGCAAACTATGGCTACACCTTC. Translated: CASSEAHANYGYTF.

DNA of the CDR3: TGTGCCATAAGGTCAGGGGCCCAAGAGACCCAGTACTTC. Translated, it gives CAIRSGAQETQYF. V is TRBV5-4 and J is TRBJ2-5, with D possibly TRBD1 on 6 matching bases. Between the trimmed V and J ends, which lost 9 bases and 1 base, there was a span of 13 bases. The length of the CDR3 is 13 residues. Germline loops: CDR1 SGHNT, CDR2 YYREEE (reference sequence).

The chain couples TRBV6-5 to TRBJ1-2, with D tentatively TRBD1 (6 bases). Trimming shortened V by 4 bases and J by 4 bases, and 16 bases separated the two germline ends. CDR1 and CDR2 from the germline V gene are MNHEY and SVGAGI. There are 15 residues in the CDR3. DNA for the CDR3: TGTGCCAGCAGTTTCTCAGGGGCAAGGGGCTATGGCTACACCTTC. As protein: CASSFSGARGYGYTF.

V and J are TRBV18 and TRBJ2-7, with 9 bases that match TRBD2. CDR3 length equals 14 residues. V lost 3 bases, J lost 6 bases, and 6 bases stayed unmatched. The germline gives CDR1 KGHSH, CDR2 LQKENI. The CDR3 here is CASSPAGLASEQYF. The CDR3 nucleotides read TGTGCCAGCTCACCCGCGGGACTAGCTAGCGAGCAGTACTTC.

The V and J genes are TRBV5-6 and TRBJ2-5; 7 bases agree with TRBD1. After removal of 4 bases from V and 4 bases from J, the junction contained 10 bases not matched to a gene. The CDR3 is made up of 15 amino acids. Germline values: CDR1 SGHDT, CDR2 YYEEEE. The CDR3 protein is CASSPDLGTAETQYF. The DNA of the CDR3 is TGTGCCAGCAGCCCGGACCTCGGGACAGCAGAGACCCAGTACTTC. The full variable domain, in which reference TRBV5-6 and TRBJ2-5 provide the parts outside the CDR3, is DAGVTQSPTHLIKTRGQQVTLRCSPKSGHDTVSWYQQALGQGPQFIFQYYEEEERQRGNFPDRFSGHQFPNYSSELNVNALLLGDSALYLCASSPDLGTAETQYFGPGTRLLVL.

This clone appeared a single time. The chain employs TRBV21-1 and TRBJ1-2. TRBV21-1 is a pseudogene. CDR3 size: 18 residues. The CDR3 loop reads CASSKRSPDLVGVDGYTF. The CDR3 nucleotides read TGTGCCAGCAGCAAAAGGTCCCCCGACCTGGTTGGTGTTGATGGCTACACCTTC.

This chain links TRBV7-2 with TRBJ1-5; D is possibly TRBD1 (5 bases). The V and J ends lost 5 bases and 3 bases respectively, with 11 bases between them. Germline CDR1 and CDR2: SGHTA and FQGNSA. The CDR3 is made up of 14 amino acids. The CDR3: CASSGGLSNQPQHF. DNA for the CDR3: TGTGCCAGCAGCGGGGGGTTGTCCAATCAGCCCCAGCATTTT.

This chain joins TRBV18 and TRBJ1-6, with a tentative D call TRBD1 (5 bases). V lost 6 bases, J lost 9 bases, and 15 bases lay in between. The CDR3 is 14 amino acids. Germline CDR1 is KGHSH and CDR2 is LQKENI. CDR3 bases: TGTGCCAGCTCCCCTGCCGGGGGTTTTTCACCCCTCCACTTT. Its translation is CASSPAGGFSPLHF.

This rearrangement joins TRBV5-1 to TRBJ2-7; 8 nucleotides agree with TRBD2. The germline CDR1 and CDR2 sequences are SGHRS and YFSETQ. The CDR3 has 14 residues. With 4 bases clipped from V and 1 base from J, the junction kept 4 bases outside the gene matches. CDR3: CASSPSGQSYEQYF. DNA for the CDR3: TGCGCCAGCAGCCCTAGCGGGCAGTCCTACGAGCAGTACTTC.

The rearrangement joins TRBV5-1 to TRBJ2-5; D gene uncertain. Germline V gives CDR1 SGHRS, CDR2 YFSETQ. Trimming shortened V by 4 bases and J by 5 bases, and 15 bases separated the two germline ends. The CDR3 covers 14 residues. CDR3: CASSGDKFAETQYF. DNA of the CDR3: TGCGCCAGCAGCGGGGATAAATTTGCGGAGACCCAGTACTTC.

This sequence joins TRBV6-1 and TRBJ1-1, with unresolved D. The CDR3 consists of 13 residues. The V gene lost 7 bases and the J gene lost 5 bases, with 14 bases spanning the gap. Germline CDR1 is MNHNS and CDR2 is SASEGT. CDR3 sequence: CASTEGGQTEAFF. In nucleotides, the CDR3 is TGTGCCAGCACCGAGGGCGGGCAGACTGAAGCTTTCTTT.

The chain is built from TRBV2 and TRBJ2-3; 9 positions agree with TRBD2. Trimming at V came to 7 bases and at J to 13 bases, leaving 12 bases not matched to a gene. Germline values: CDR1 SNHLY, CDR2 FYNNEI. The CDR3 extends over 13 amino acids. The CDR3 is CASKVETSGRKYF. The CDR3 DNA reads TGTGCCAGCAAAGTAGAGACTAGCGGACGAAAGTATTTT.

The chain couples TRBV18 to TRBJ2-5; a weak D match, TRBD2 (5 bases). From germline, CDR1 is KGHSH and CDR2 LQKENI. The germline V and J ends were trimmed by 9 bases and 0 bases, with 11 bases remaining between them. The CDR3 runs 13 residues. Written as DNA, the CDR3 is TGTGCCAGTCGAACGGGGTACCAAGAGACCCAGTACTTC. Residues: CASRTGYQETQYF.

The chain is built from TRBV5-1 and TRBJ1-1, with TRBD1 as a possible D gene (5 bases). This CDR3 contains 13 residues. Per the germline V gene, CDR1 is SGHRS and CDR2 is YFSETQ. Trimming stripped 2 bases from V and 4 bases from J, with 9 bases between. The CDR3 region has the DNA TGCGCCAGCAGCTTAGGGGTGACCACTGAAGCTTTCTTT. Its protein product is CASSLGVTTEAFF. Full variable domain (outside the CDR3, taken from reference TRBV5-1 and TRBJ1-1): KAGVTQTPRYLIKTRGQQVTLSCSPISGHRSVSWYQQTPGQGLQFLFEYFSETQRNKGNFPGRFSGRQFSNSRSEMNVSTLELGDSALYLCASSLGVTTEAFFGQGTRLTVV.

The chain's CDR3 is CASSSTSGGSYEQYF. The CDR3 DNA follows: TGTGCCAGCAGCTCTACTTCAGGGGGATCCTACGAGCAGTACTTC. The chain joins TRBV5-6 to TRBJ2-7; 7 nucleotides line up with TRBD1. CDR3 length equals 15 residues. Per germline, CDR1 SGHDT and CDR2 YYEEEE. The junction had 7 bases not matched to a gene; V was cut back by 3 bases and J by 1 base. Full variable domain (outside the CDR3, taken from reference TRBV5-6 and TRBJ2-7): DAGVTQSPTHLIKTRGQQVTLRCSPKSGHDTVSWYQQALGQGPQFIFQYYEEEERQRGNFPDRFSGHQFPNYSSELNVNALLLGDSALYLCASSSTSGGSYEQYFGPGTRLTVT.

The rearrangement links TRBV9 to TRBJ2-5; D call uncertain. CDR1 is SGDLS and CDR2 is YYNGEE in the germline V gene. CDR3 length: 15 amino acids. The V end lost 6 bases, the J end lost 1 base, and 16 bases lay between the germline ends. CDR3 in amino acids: CASNELGRVQETQYF. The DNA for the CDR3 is TGTGCCAGCAACGAGCTTGGCAGAGTCCAAGAGACCCAGTACTTC.

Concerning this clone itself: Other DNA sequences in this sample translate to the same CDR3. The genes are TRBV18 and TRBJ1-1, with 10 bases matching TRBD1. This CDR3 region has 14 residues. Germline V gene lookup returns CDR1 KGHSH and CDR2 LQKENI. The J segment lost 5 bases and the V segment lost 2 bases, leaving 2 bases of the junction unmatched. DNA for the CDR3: TGTGCCAGCTCACCAGGGACAGGGGCAACTGAAGCTTTCTTT. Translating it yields CASSPGTGATEAFF.

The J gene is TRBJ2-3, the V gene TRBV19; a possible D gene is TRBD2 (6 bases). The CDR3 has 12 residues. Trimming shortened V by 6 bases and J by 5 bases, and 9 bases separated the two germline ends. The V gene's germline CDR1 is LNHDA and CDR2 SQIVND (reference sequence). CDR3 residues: CASRPGGDTQYF. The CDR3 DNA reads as TGTGCCAGTAGGCCCGGGGGAGATACGCAGTATTTT. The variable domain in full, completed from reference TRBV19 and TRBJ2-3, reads DGGITQSPKYLFRKEGQNVTLSCEQNLNHDAMYWYRQDPGQGLRLIYYSQIVNDFQKGDIAEGYSVSREKKESFPLTVTSAQKNPTAFYLCASRPGGDTQYFGPGTRLTVL.